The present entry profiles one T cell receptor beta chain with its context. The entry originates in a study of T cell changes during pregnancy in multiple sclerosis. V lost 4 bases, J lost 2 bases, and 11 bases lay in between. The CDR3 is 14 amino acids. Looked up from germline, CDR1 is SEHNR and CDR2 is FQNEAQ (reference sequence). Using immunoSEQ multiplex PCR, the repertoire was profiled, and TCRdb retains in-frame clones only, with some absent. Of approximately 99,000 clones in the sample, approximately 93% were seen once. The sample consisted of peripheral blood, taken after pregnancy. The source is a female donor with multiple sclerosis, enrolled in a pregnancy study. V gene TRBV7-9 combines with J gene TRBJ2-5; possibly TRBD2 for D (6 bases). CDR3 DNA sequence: TGTGCCAGCAGCTCCGGGACTTATCAAGAGACCCAGTACTTC. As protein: CASSSGTYQETQYF.